This TCR beta chain was identified during a study of molecular identifiers for immune sequencing clone quantification. Between the trimmed V and J ends, which lost 0 bases and 10 bases, there was a span of 11 bases. The CDR3 runs 13 residues. Germline loops: CDR1 SGDLS, CDR2 YYNGEE. Using its own MiXCR run on the PCR reads, TCRdb lists one record per CDR3 protein. The sample contains 550,000 to 750,000 distinct CDR3 sequences, about 20% of which appear only once. This clonotype was seen a handful of times. The sequence was obtained from a human donor in good health. Some libraries in this study had Jurkat cell RNA spiked in. Sequencing used naive CD8+ T cells from blood, with Jurkat cell RNA spiked in. Indicated subset: FACS-sorted CD8+CD4-CCR7+CD45RA+ naive T cells. The gene calls are TRBV9 and TRBJ2-1; weak D call: TRBD2 (5 bases). In DNA form, the CDR3 reads TGTGCCAGCAGCGTAGTGGAAGGACTGGAGCAGTTCTTC. It translates to CASSVVEGLEQFF.